This TCR beta chain was captured by sequencing in a study of blood T cell repertoires in COVID-19. Study background: Donors in the United States, Italy and Spain gave samples during acute or convalescent COVID-19. From T cells, B-cell-depleted T cells, or PBMCs came the material, which was cDNA or gDNA.

This clone was counted once. Methods used by the authors: Researchers report that nucleated cell counts were estimated from reference gene primer amplification. The data were produced by immunoSEQ multiplex PCR, yet TCRdb's version contains in-frame clones alone and is incomplete. The D gene and trimming were derived from the DNA, and the V and J assignments and clone size from that table. This table holds tens of thousands of clones, roughly 82% found once. V lost 5 bases and J lost 4, with 9 bases in between. This CDR3 contains 12 residues. Per germline, CDR1 MDHEN and CDR2 SYDVKM. This receptor was identified in a woman at least 80 years old with acute or convalescent COVID-19. The chain recombines TRBV28 with TRBJ2-7, with D possibly TRBD1 on 6 matching bases. The sample taken for sequencing was peripheral blood. The CDR3 DNA is TGTGCCAGCAGTCCCGACAGGTACGAGCAGTACTTC. Translated: CASSPDRYEQYF.